Presented here are 28 T cell receptor beta chains from one specimen sequenced in a study of cytomegalovirus exposure and HLA in healthy donors. Both 60 Vbeta primers and 13 Jbeta primers went into the PCR. Data came from immunoSEQ multiplex PCR; TCRdb stores just in-frame clones and leaves some out. The sample has about 140,000 clones, about three quarters seen once; the top ten hold 1.6%. Sequencing input: PBMCs. The receptor source for this set is a woman in her twenties or thirties in good health and CMV-seronegative.

The count of this clone is one. The V gene is TRBV6-5, the J gene TRBJ1-2; D ambiguous. CDR1 and CDR2 from the germline V gene are MNHEY and SVGAGI. There are 15 residues in the CDR3. The ends were cut back, 6 bases at V and 1 base at J, with 15 bases in the middle. CDR3 sequence (DNA): TGTGCCAGCAGACCGACTGGAGGCAGTAACTATGGCTACACCTTC. It translates to CASRPTGGSNYGYTF.

The chain links TRBV5-6 to TRBJ2-2; TRBD2 is a possible D gene (6 bases). V dropped 1 base and J dropped 0 bases, with 10 bases sitting between them. The CDR3 consists of 16 residues. Germline CDR1 SGHDT, CDR2 YYEEEE. CDR3 in amino acids: CASSLPEGPNTGELFF. The DNA of the CDR3 is TGTGCCAGCAGCTTGCCGGAGGGCCCGAACACCGGGGAGCTGTTTTTT.

The V call is TRBV18, the J call TRBJ2-5; possibly TRBD2 for D (6 bases). V shed 3 bases and J shed 4 bases, with 12 bases lying between them. The CDR3 consists of 14 residues. The germline CDR1 and CDR2 sequences are KGHSH and LQKENI. For the CDR3, the DNA is TGTGCCAGCTCACCCGGGACTTCCCCAGAGACCCAGTACTTC. Protein sequence: CASSPGTSPETQYF.

This clone was counted a few times. The chain recombines TRBV2 with TRBJ2-5, with TRBD1 matching 8 bases. Germline CDR1 is SNHLY and CDR2 is FYNNEI. Trimming removed 6 bases from V and 5 bases from J; junction bases left unmatched: 5. The CDR3 covers 13 residues. The DNA for the CDR3 is TGTGCCAGCAGCTGGGACAGGCAGGAGACCCAGTACTTC. Translated, it gives CASSWDRQETQYF.

The chain recombines TRBV21-1 with TRBJ1-3; the table calls TRBD1, which could not be checked here. TRBV21-1 is flagged as a pseudogene. The CDR3 consists of 16 residues. The CDR3 nucleotides read TGTGCCAGCAGCAAAAGGAAAGACAGGCCTGGAAACACCATATATTTT. It translates to CASSKRKDRPGNTIYF.

The V gene is TRBV19, the J gene TRBJ2-3; possible D gene TRBD2, 5 bases. Germline-derived CDR1 and CDR2 are LNHDA and SQIVND (reference sequence). Trimming stripped 7 bases from V and 2 bases from J, with 13 bases between. There are 14 residues in the CDR3. CDR3 DNA: TGTGCCAGTATCCCGGCGGGCTCCACAGATACGCAGTATTTT. Amino acids: CASIPAGSTDTQYF.

This clone is a singleton in its sample. This rearrangement joins TRBV28 to TRBJ2-7; 8 bases agree with TRBD2. Germline assignment: CDR1 MDHEN and CDR2 SYDVKM. This CDR3 is 13 amino acids long. Trimming took 6 bases from V and 2 from J; bases not matched to a gene: 3. The CDR3 loop reads CASSGRDAYEQYF. The CDR3, as DNA: TGTGCCAGCAGCGGGAGGGACGCCTACGAGCAGTACTTC.

The chain is built from TRBV19 and TRBJ2-5, with a weak D call TRBD1 (6 bases). The better agreement between TRBJ2-7 and the DNA end casts doubt on the J call. The CDR3 totals 14 residues. Germline values: CDR1 LNHDA, CDR2 SQIVND (reference sequence). This CDR3 is CASRPQGSLDEQYF. The CDR3 nucleotides read TGTGCCAGTCGGCCCCAGGGGTCGTTGGACGAGCAGTACTTC.

This chain joins TRBV30 and TRBJ1-6; D is possibly TRBD1 (5 bases). The CDR3 has 14 residues. V lost 0 bases and J 5 bases, leaving 8 bases between the germline ends. Germline values: CDR1 GTSNPN, CDR2 SVGIG (reference sequence). CDR3 protein: CAWSVAGDNSPLHF. CDR3 DNA sequence: TGTGCCTGGAGTGTAGCGGGGGATAATTCACCCCTCCACTTT.

This clone was observed a few times. This chain uses TRBV19 with TRBJ2-5; 7 nucleotides line up with TRBD1. This CDR3 region has 14 residues. V shed 5 bases, J shed 4 bases, and the junction held 7 bases outside the gene matches. Germline V gene sequence: CDR1 LNHDA, CDR2 SQIVND (reference sequence). This chain's CDR3 is CASSVTGARETQYF. The CDR3 DNA follows: TGTGCCAGTAGTGTCACAGGGGCACGAGAGACCCAGTACTTC.

This clone has a handful of counts. The rearrangement uses TRBV6-4 and TRBJ1-2; 10 bases align to TRBD1. J lost 2 bases, V lost 6 bases, and 9 bases had no gene match. Germline V lookup: CDR1 MRHNA, CDR2 SNTAGT. This CDR3 comprises 16 residues. In nucleotides, the CDR3 is TGTGCCAGCAGCGAACAACCGGGACAGGGGAACTATGGCTACACCTTC. This gives the protein CASSEQPGQGNYGYTF.

Only a few counts were recorded for this clone. The genes are TRBV11-2 and TRBJ1-4, with 8 bases lining up with TRBD1. The CDR3 spans 14 residues. Germline V gene data show CDR1 as SGHAT and CDR2 as FQNNGV. V was pared by 5 bases and J by 8 bases, with 7 bases of the junction left unmatched. The CDR3 DNA reads as TGTGCCAGCAGCCCCGGACAGGGCTGGGAAAAACTGTTTTTT. Its protein product is CASSPGQGWEKLFF.

The gene calls are TRBV13 and TRBJ2-1; 11 bases fit TRBD2. Losses at the gene ends were 0 bases for V and 2 bases for J; bases not matched to a gene: 9. CDR1 and CDR2 (germline): PRHDT, FYEKMQ (reference sequence). This CDR3 comprises 19 residues. CDR3 bases: TGTGCCAGCAGCTTAGGATCGTTGCTAGCGGGAGGAACCTACAATGAGCAGTTCTTC. It encodes CASSLGSLLAGGTYNEQFF.

This clone has more than one count but fewer than ten. This chain uses TRBV19 with TRBJ2-2; D is possibly TRBD2 (7 bases). Germline CDR1 and CDR2: LNHDA and SQIVND (reference sequence). V dropped 4 bases and J dropped 6 bases, with 15 bases sitting between them. This CDR3 comprises 15 residues. CDR3 coding DNA: TGTGCCAGTAGTAGGGGACATAGCGGGCCCGGGGAGCTGTTTTTT. Its protein product is CASSRGHSGPGELFF.

This clone was seen once. The J gene is TRBJ2-7, the V gene TRBV11-3; TRBD2 might be the D (5 bases). Trimming removed 2 bases at V and 3 bases at J, with 14 bases between. This CDR3 is 15 amino acids long. Germline CDR1 reads SGHNT; CDR2 reads YENEEA. The CDR3 is CASSLRRGPFYEQYF. DNA for the CDR3: TGTGCCAGCAGCTTACGTCGGGGTCCCTTCTACGAGCAGTACTTC.

The rearrangement joins TRBV4-1 to TRBJ1-5; D is perhaps TRBD1 (6 bases). The CDR3 sequence is 14 residues long. Deletions cut 3 bases from V and 3 bases from J, with 9 bases between. Germline CDR1 is MGHRA and CDR2 is YSYEKL. The CDR3 spells CASSQTGPNQPQHF. CDR3 sequence (DNA): TGCGCCAGCAGCCAGACAGGCCCCAATCAGCCCCAGCATTTT.

This sequence joins TRBV25-1 and TRBJ2-5; D is unresolved. CDR1 is MGHDK, CDR2 SYGVNS, per germline. The germline V and J ends were trimmed by 4 bases and 1 base, with 10 bases remaining between them. This CDR3 comprises 14 residues. CDR3: CASSVAAVQETQYF. The CDR3 nucleotides are TGTGCCAGCAGTGTGGCTGCGGTCCAAGAGACCCAGTACTTC.

This chain uses TRBV7-2 with TRBJ2-1, with D maybe TRBD2 (6 bases). V was trimmed by 3 bases and J by 4 bases, leaving 13 bases between them. CDR1 SGHTA and CDR2 FQGNSA come from the germline V gene. The CDR3 covers 15 residues. CDR3 sequence (DNA): TGTGCCAGCAGCTTCGGGACTGCTCTTTACAATGAGCAGTTCTTC. As protein: CASSFGTALYNEQFF.

This clone appeared a few times. In DNA form, the CDR3 reads TGTGCCAGCAGAGCGGGGACCTACAATGAGCAGTTCTTC. Amino acid sequence: CASRAGTYNEQFF. V and J are TRBV28 and TRBJ2-1, with TRBD2 identical over 7 bases. Looked up from germline, CDR1 is MDHEN and CDR2 is SYDVKM. V shed 6 bases, J shed 2 bases, and the junction held 1 base outside the gene matches. CDR3 length: 13 amino acids.

The chain carries TRBV5-8 and TRBJ2-7; weak D call: TRBD2 (6 bases). The V end was cut by 0 bases, the J end by 0 bases, with 16 bases between. The CDR3 has 17 amino acids. Germline CDR1 and CDR2: SGHTS and YDEGEE. The CDR3 is CASSLGRAPFFSYEQYV. CDR3 sequence (DNA): TGTGCCAGCAGCTTGGGGAGGGCACCCTTCTTCTCCTACGAGCAGTACGTC.

The CDR3 DNA reads as TGTGCCAGCTCACCGGGACAGGCGAACACCGGGGAGCTGTTTTTT. This encodes CASSPGQANTGELFF. The chain uses TRBV18 and TRBJ2-2; 8 nucleotides line up with TRBD1. The CDR3 has 15 amino acids. The V gene's germline CDR1 is KGHSH and CDR2 LQKENI. V dropped 3 bases and J dropped 0; count of bases not matched to a gene: 0.

CDR3 protein: CASSPFGASNTEAFF. The CDR3 DNA sequence: TGTGCCAGCAGCCCATTCGGAGCCTCGAACACTGAAGCTTTCTTT. The V gene is TRBV6-5, the J gene TRBJ1-1; D unresolved. The CDR3 length is 15 residues. The germline V gene has CDR1 MNHEY and CDR2 SVGAGI. Trimming stripped 6 bases from V and 1 base from J, with 15 bases between.

The V gene is TRBV7-2, the J gene TRBJ2-7; a possible D gene is TRBD2 (6 bases). The V and J ends lost 5 bases and 5 bases respectively, with 16 bases between them. This CDR3 spans 14 amino acids. CDR1 and CDR2 (germline): SGHTA, FQGNSA. CDR3 in amino acids: CASSVNWGENEQYF. CDR3 DNA: TGTGCCAGCAGCGTCAATTGGGGGGAAAACGAGCAGTACTTC.

This clone was observed a handful of times. This rearrangement joins TRBV10-3 to TRBJ2-7, with a tentative D call TRBD1 (6 bases). CDR1 is ENHRY, CDR2 SYGVKD, per germline. The CDR3 consists of 15 residues. The V end lost 0 bases, the J end lost 1 base, and 10 bases lay between the germline ends. The CDR3 DNA sequence: TGTGCCATCAGTGAGTCACAGGGTCGGTCCTACGAGCAGTACGTC. Its protein is CAISESQGRSYEQYV.

This chain links TRBV9 with TRBJ2-7, with TRBD2 as a possible D gene (5 bases). CDR1 and CDR2 from the germline V gene are SGDLS and YYNGEE. The CDR3 consists of 15 residues. V was cut by 4 bases and J by 0 bases, with 14 bases left in between. CDR3 protein: CASSPNSGSSYEQYF. Here the CDR3 DNA reads TGTGCCAGCAGCCCAAACAGTGGGAGCTCCTACGAGCAGTACTTC. The full variable domain, completed using reference TRBV9 and TRBJ2-7, is DSGVTQTPKHLITATGQRVTLRCSPRSGDLSVYWYQQSLDQGLQFLIQYYNGEERAKGNILERFSAQQFPDLHSELNLSSLELGDSALYFCASSPNSGSSYEQYFGPGTRLTVT.

About this clone: Other DNA variants within this sample encode the same CDR3. The genes are TRBV7-3 and TRBJ1-2; 8 bases align to TRBD1. Trimming took 5 bases from V and 4 from J; bases not matched to a gene: 3. Looked up from germline, CDR1 is SGHTA and CDR2 is FQGTGA. This CDR3 is 13 amino acids long. Written as DNA, the CDR3 is TGTGCCAGCAGCCTCACAGGGGGCTATGGCTACACCTTC. Translating it yields CASSLTGGYGYTF.

In this sample, this clone turned up once. This chain joins TRBV10-3 and TRBJ1-2, with D possibly TRBD1 on 5 matching bases. Germline V gene data show CDR1 as ENHRY and CDR2 as SYGVKD. The CDR3 length is 14 residues. V was clipped by 4 bases and J by 4 bases, with 13 bases between them. CDR3 sequence reads: CAISAAGVGYGYTF. Here the CDR3 DNA reads TGTGCCATCAGTGCGGCGGGGGTGGGCTATGGCTACACCTTC.

This clone came up a few times. The CDR3 coding sequence is TGTGCCAGCAGGACAGGGGGCTCTGGGGCCAACGTCCTGACTTTC. Amino acid sequence: CASRTGGSGANVLTF. The V call is TRBV25-1, the J call TRBJ2-6, with 9 bases aligning to TRBD1. V lost 6 bases, J lost 0 bases, and 0 bases stayed unmatched. Germline CDR1 MGHDK, CDR2 SYGVNS. The CDR3 sequence is 15 residues long.